The 2 T cell receptor beta chains below come from one sample, sequenced in a study of T cells after yellow fever vaccination (dated by TCRdb to between 2019 and 2020). The label giving this sample's treatment or condition can be read as: live attenuated yellow fever vaccine strain. Library preparation was by 5' RACE. The reads were generated on an Illumina HiSeq 2500. TCRdb reprocessing: public reads trimmed at Q25 with fastp, clones called with MiXCR, in-frame beta chains kept. A single entry per CDR3 protein holds the most common genes and DNA from its merged rows. Recorded for this sample are approximately 610,000 distinct CDR3 sequences; around 16% of them occurred a single time. 17% of the sample lies in the top ten. The source material was PBMCs, sampled 5 days after the first yellow fever vaccination. Receptors were obtained from a man in his late teens or twenties who received the YFV17D yellow fever vaccine.

This clonotype was seen more than once but under ten times. J is TRBJ1-6 and V is TRBV10-2; 9 bases fit TRBD1. V shed 7 bases, J shed 6 bases, and the junction held 7 bases outside the gene matches. The length of the CDR3 is 15 residues. Germline CDR1 WSHSY, CDR2 SAAADI. In DNA, the CDR3 is TGCGCCAGCACGACACCGGGACAGGGTAATTCACCCCTCCACTTT. Its protein is CASTTPGQGNSPLHF.

The genes are TRBV27 and TRBJ2-1; D possibly corresponds to TRBD2 (5 bases). CDR3 length: 14 residues. Trimming removed 10 bases from V and 4 bases from J, with 17 bases in between. Germline lookup yields CDR1 MNHEY and CDR2 SMNVEV (reference sequence). CDR3 nucleotide sequence: TGTGCCACCCGAACTAGGTCGGGATACAATGAGCAGTTCTTC. It translates to CATRTRSGYNEQFF.